This TCR beta chain was identified in a study of T cell changes during pregnancy in multiple sclerosis. Only in-frame clones appear in the TCRdb table, and some are missing; sequencing was by immunoSEQ multiplex PCR. The sample lists about 69,000 clones; approximately 91% were seen once. This clone is a singleton in its sample. J lost 2 bases, V lost 4 bases, and 2 bases had no gene match. This CDR3 is 14 amino acids long. Germline values: CDR1 MNHEY, CDR2 SVGAGI. This specimen was peripheral blood, taken in the third trimester of pregnancy. The rearrangement uses TRBV6-5 and TRBJ1-5, with TRBD1 identical over 7 bases. This TCR came from a female donor with multiple sclerosis, enrolled in a pregnancy study. CDR3 in amino acids: CASSSGQGNQPQHF. CDR3 nucleotides: TGTGCCAGCAGTTCCGGACAGGGCAATCAGCCCCAGCATTTT.